This TCR beta chain originates from a study of blood T cell repertoires in COVID-19 (TCRdb year 2020). For context, the study as a whole: Samples from collaborators originated in the United States, Italy and Spain and spanned both the acute and convalescent phases of COVID-19. The repertoires were released in a freely available public database intended as a resource for research on the immune response to SARS-CoV-2. HLA class I and class II types, where available, came from metadata supplied by the sample provider rather than from assay-based typing. The sample metadata nearly always contained a de-identified subject ID, COVID-19 status, age in years and sex. The material from the prospective study consisted of cDNA or gDNA derived from T cells, B-cell-depleted T cells, or PBMCs. Samples came from the ongoing ImmuneRACE study (first 160 participants) plus 1,254 subjects from 6 global collaborators. The dataset comprised deeply sampled blood TCRbeta repertoires from subjects exposed to, actively infected with, or recovered from COVID-19.

Trimming at the junction amounts to 4 bases on V and 2 bases on J, and the germline ends lie 9 bases apart. In the germline V gene, CDR1 corresponds to SNHLY and CDR2 to FYNNEI. Measured from the cysteine to the phenylalanine, the CDR3 is 14 residues long. Here the CDR3 DNA is all that survives: 42 bases in frame from base 1. Each collaborating institution followed its own protocols to collect whole blood in K2EDTA tubes. For TCRbeta analysis, collaborators shipped samples in one of three forms: frozen whole blood, isolated PBMCs, or DNA extracted from either of those sample types. Study-level results and caveats: Clinical and demographic metadata were provided uncurated, with the amount varying by source and participant.

The immunoSEQ Assay, a bias-controlled multiplex PCR, was used to amplify TCRbeta CDR3 regions from genomic DNA. As for the original processing: Within the assay, amplification of reference gene primers was used to estimate how many nucleated cells each sample contained. To quantify the absolute abundance of each unique TCRbeta CDR3 rearrangement, sequence reads were collapsed and filtered. Productive Simpson clonality was computed per sample as the square root of Simpson's diversity index over productive rearrangements. TCRdb took over this immuneACCESS table, retaining in-frame rearrangements with V and J assigned. Such tables are incomplete; in checked studies, under half of the missing clones stem from an unresolved V gene, and the remainder is unexplained. The D gene and trimming were derived from the DNA, and the V and J assignments and clone size from that table. The sample contains about 150,000 clones, around 83% of them found a single time. The leading ten clones occupy more than 5.5% of the sample.

Concerning this clone itself: Its antigen is unknown. No per-base quality is available; no much larger clone lies one base away.

The sample taken for sequencing was peripheral blood. The receptor comes from a woman aged 50 to 60 in a cohort sampled during active or convalescent COVID-19. The chain is made from TRBV2 and TRBJ1-5; matching of 6 bases hints at TRBD1 as the D gene. The DNA sequence reads TGTGCCAGCAGTGCACAGGGAGGCAATCAGCCCCAGCATTTT. Its coded protein is CASSAQGGNQPQHF.